Listed below are T cell receptor beta chains from one sample, sequenced in a study of cytomegalovirus exposure and HLA in healthy donors. The method was immunoSEQ multiplex PCR; TCRdb's version includes in-frame clones alone and lacks a portion of them. In the table there are roughly 180,000 clones, more than 70% of which are singletons. The sequencing input was PBMCs. All receptors come from a woman in her 50s in good health and CMV-seropositive. The CDR3 runs from the conserved cysteine through the conserved F or W. The D gene is left open where the match is weak. Size values are once, few and many counts, or a class for expanded clones, and some rows have none.

v_gene,d_gene,j_gene,abundance,CDR3aa,CDR3nt
TRBV19,-,TRBJ1-2,-,CASSMGGYTF,TGTGCCAGTAGTATGGGCGGCTACACCTTC
TRBV28,-,TRBJ1-1,-,CASSLGRGLTEAFF,TGTGCCAGCAGTTTAGGGCGGGGGCTGACTGAAGCTTTCTTT
TRBV5-1,-,TRBJ2-7,-,CASSRDSPPFYEQYF,TGCGCCAGCAGTCGTGACAGCCCCCCTTTTTACGAGCAGTACTTC
TRBV27,TRBD1,TRBJ2-1,few,CASRLSWTGDNEQFF,TGTGCCAGCAGACTCTCCTGGACAGGGGATAATGAGCAGTTCTTC
TRBV29-1,TRBD2,TRBJ2-1,-,CSVVAGASYNEQFF,TGCAGCGTTGTGGCGGGAGCCAGCTACAATGAGCAGTTCTTC
TRBV21-1,-,TRBJ2-7,-,CASSIFLKNFEQYF,TGTGCCAGCAGCATTTTCCTTAAGAACTTCGAGCAGTACTTC
TRBV6-1,TRBD1,TRBJ1-1,-,CASSERTGWNTEAFF,TGTGCCAGCAGTGAAAGGACAGGATGGAACACTGAAGCTTTCTTT
TRBV6-1,-,TRBJ2-1,once,CASSEDISSYNEQFF,TGTGCCAGCAGTGAAGATATTAGCTCCTACAATGAGCAGTTCTTC
TRBV28,-,TRBJ2-1,-,CASRPTAYNEQFF,TGTGCCAGCAGACCCACGGCCTACAATGAGCAGTTCTTC
TRBV11-2,TRBD1,TRBJ1-5,-,CASSPGQGSRQPQHF,TGTGCCAGCAGCCCGGGACAGGGGTCGCGTCAGCCCCAGCATTTT
TRBV28,TRBD1,TRBJ1-2,-,CASSGQELPYGYTF,TGTGCCAGCAGTGGACAGGAGCTCCCCTATGGCTACACCTTC
TRBV7-6,TRBD2,TRBJ2-1,-,CASSLTSGGRNEQFF,TGTGCCAGCAGCTTAACTAGCGGGGGTCGCAATGAGCAGTTCTTC
TRBV7-9,-,TRBJ2-1,-,CSSSTDFRKQFF,TGTTCCAGCAGCACCGACTTTAGGAAGCAGTTCTTC
TRBV7-9,-,TRBJ1-2,-,CASSVDSGYGYTF,TGTGCCAGCAGCGTCGACAGTGGCTATGGCTACACCTTC
TRBV4-2,TRBD2,TRBJ2-7,-,CASSQATSGSYEQYF,TGTGCCAGCAGCCAAGCGACTAGCGGGAGCTACGAGCAGTACTTC
TRBV19,TRBD2,TRBJ2-1,-,CASSQRGLVAYNEQFF,TGTGCCAGTAGTCAACGGGGACTAGTGGCCTACAATGAGCAGTTCTTC
TRBV29-1,TRBD1,TRBJ1-1,-,CSVGDSRGNTEAFF,TGCAGCGTCGGGGACAGTAGAGGGAACACTGAAGCTTTCTTT
TRBV4-1,TRBD2,TRBJ2-7,-,CASSQGGAGGPSGYEQYF,TGCGCCAGCAGCCAAGGAGGAGCGGGGGGCCCATCGGGCTACGAGCAGTACTTC
TRBV7-2,TRBD2,TRBJ2-3,-,CASRRTSATSTDTQYF,TGTGCCAGCAGGAGGACTAGCGCGACGTCCACAGATACGCAGTATTTT
TRBV9,-,TRBJ2-7,-,CASSTLTDSYEQYF,TGTGCCAGCAGCACCTTGACAGATTCCTACGAGCAGTACTTC
TRBV7-2,-,TRBJ2-3,-,CASSSPTGDTQYF,TGTGCCAGCAGCTCCCCTACTGGAGATACGCAGTATTTT
TRBV28,-,TRBJ1-2,few,CASSTLGYGYTF,TGTGCCAGCAGCACCCTAGGCTATGGCTACACCTTC
TRBV6-1,-,TRBJ1-5,-,CASSLGVYNQPQHF,TGTGCCAGCAGCTTAGGAGTGTACAATCAGCCCCAGCATTTT
TRBV2,TRBD1,TRBJ1-5,-,CASSQWDSPNQPQHF,TGTGCCAGCAGCCAATGGGACAGCCCGAATCAGCCCCAGCATTTT
TRBV4-3,-,TRBJ2-7,-,CASSQDLAGSYEQYF,TGCGCCAGCAGCCAAGATTTGGCAGGGTCCTACGAGCAGTACTTC
TRBV27,-,TRBJ1-1,-,CASREGRGTEAFF,TGTGCCAGCAGGGAGGGGAGGGGGACTGAAGCTTTCTTT
TRBV6-1,TRBD1,TRBJ2-7,-,CASSDSGTEYEQYF,TGTGCCAGCAGTGATTCCGGGACAGAGTACGAGCAGTACTTC
TRBV27,-,TRBJ1-4,-,CASSPAVGSNEKLFF,TGTGCCAGCAGTCCGGCAGTGGGCTCTAATGAAAAACTGTTTTTT
TRBV5-4,TRBD1,TRBJ1-1,-,CASSRPRSRGSGEAFF,TGTGCCAGCAGCCGCCCACGGTCCAGGGGGAGCGGTGAAGCTTTCTTT
TRBV2,TRBD2,TRBJ2-1,-,CASSLTSEYNEQFF,TGTGCCAGCAGTTTGACTAGCGAGTACAATGAGCAGTTCTTC
TRBV4-1,-,TRBJ2-3,-,CASSQDEAPPTDTQYF,TGCGCCAGCAGCCAAGATGAGGCGCCCCCCACAGATACGCAGTATTTT
TRBV9,TRBD1,TRBJ2-3,-,CASSTRQGQDTQYF,TGTGCCAGCAGCACCAGACAGGGGCAGGATACGCAGTATTTT
TRBV7-2,-,TRBJ1-4,-,CASSLNGYSVGEFEKLFF,TGTGCCAGCAGCTTAAATGGGTATAGTGTCGGGGAGTTTGAAAAACTGTTTTTT
TRBV5-1,-,TRBJ2-2,once,CASSLAQGRVGELFF,TGCGCCAGCAGCTTGGCCCAGGGGAGGGTCGGGGAGCTGTTTTTT
TRBV28,TRBD2,TRBJ2-7,-,CASRGTSSYEQYF,TGTGCCAGCAGGGGGACTAGCAGCTACGAGCAGTACTTC
TRBV5-4,-,TRBJ2-2,-,CASSSGLANTGELFF,TGTGCCAGCAGCTCGGGACTGGCGAACACCGGGGAGCTGTTTTTT
TRBV5-8,-,TRBJ1-2,-,CASSLDQGRSGYTF,TGTGCCAGCAGCTTGGACCAGGGGCGAAGTGGCTACACCTTC
TRBV7-3,-,TRBJ1-1,-,CASSSSGVNTEAFF,TGTGCCAGCAGCTCGTCGGGTGTGAACACTGAAGCTTTCTTT